This T cell receptor beta chain was obtained from a study of shared clonotypes between healthy human individuals. Study results and caveats: Represented diversity, genetic and exposure-history alike, was limited by few donors. Sharing across a few donors was seen in 4% to 5% of naive CD4 clonotypes. Clonotypes shared by all four sorted-subset donors had higher generation probabilities than non-shared clonotypes.

Only Caucasian adults living in Nashville, Tennessee served as donors. CDR3 length: 14 amino acids. Germline CDR1 and CDR2: MDHEN and SYDVKM. With 5 bases removed from V and 2 bases from J, the gap between germline ends came to 13 bases. Assay used: immunoSEQ multiplex PCR; TCRdb lists only in-frame clones, some missing. Of around 1.4 million clones in the sample, approximately 98.5% were seen once. As for this clone: Its antigen is undetermined.

The receptor was derived from a man aged 25-45 years in good health. V is TRBV28 and J is TRBJ2-7; tentative D call: TRBD2 (5 bases). Sequenced: naive CD4+ T cells sorted from blood. This sample's subset: CD45RA+ positively selected. The CDR3 spells CASSRLGSAYEQYF. The CDR3 DNA follows: TGTGCCAGCAGTCGGTTGGGGAGCGCCTACGAGCAGTACTTC.